The entry below describes one TCR beta chain. Its antigen is as yet unknown. These data are taken from a study of shared clonotypes between healthy human individuals. The study, taken as a whole, reports: An expected dependence of interdonor clonotype sharing on sequencing depth was noted.

The method was immunoSEQ multiplex PCR; TCRdb's version includes in-frame clones alone and lacks a portion of them. The sample consists of around 2,100,000 clones, over 85% of them appearing once. V shed 3 bases, J shed 4 bases, and the junction held 4 bases outside the gene matches. The CDR3 runs to 14 residues. The V gene's germline CDR1 is KGHSH and CDR2 LQKENI. Only CD45RO-negative cells positively selected for CCR7 counted as naive CD8 cells, so terminally differentiated effector memory CD45RA+ cells were excluded. Sample: naive CD8+ T cells sorted from blood. The chain joins TRBV18 to TRBJ1-1; 8 bases match TRBD1. The sequence came from a man between 18 and 35 years old in good health. CDR3 loop: CASSPTGAGTEAFF. CDR3 bases: TGTGCCAGCTCACCGACAGGGGCGGGCACTGAAGCTTTCTTT.